This TCR beta chain came from a study of neurological immune-mediated disorders. One entry per CDR3 protein results from TCRdb running MiXCR on the 5' RACE reads. The sample includes over 75,000 distinct CDR3 sequences, around 6% seen only once; the top ten take 7.9%. Study-wide results and caveats: Private repertoires in all groups were suggested, as expanded clones shared no CDR3 amino acid sequences across subjects.

This clonotype came up many times. As yet, its antigen is unknown. Specified time point: longitudinal time-point 2. The V and J ends lost 2 bases and 4 bases respectively, with 14 bases between them. This CDR3 is 15 amino acids long. This chain connects TRBV12-3 or TRBV12-4 to TRBJ1-2; D is unclear. Sequences were obtained from PBMCs. The clonotype originates from a woman aged 55-75 years with multiple sclerosis. The CDR3 sequence is CASSLLSSAFYGYTF. DNA for the CDR3: TGTGCCAGCAGTTTATTATCCTCCGCGTTCTATGGCTACACCTTC.